Listed here are 22 T cell receptor beta chains from one sample, sequenced in a study of naive CD8 T cells in extremely preterm neonates (dated by TCRdb to the late 2010s). Their antigens remain unidentified. General study outcomes and caveats: Preterm CDR3s were shorter, with fewer N additions and less junctional trimming, and were closer to germline than those of older groups.

Libraries were built with the immunoSEQ multiplex PCR assay. TCRdb carries this immuneACCESS record with in-frame sequences only. Its versions omit some clonotypes, under half of them owing to an unresolved V gene in the studies checked, with the rest unexplained. The sample table records around 25,000 clones; approximately 88% of these occur just once. 0.75% to 0.95% of the sample is in the top ten clones. Preterm samples were obtained from a handful of extremely preterm deliveries at roughly 23-27 weeks of gestation. Sequencing input: naive CD8+ T cells from cord blood. The receptors derive from a boy who was born preterm.

The chain couples TRBV27 to TRBJ2-7; 8 positions agree with TRBD1. The CDR3 is made up of 14 amino acids. Looked up from germline, CDR1 is MNHEY and CDR2 is SMNVEV (reference sequence). The ends lost 2 bases at V and 0 bases at J; junction bases unmatched: 0. The DNA for the CDR3 is TGTGCCAGCAGTTTAACAGGGGGCTCCTACGAGCAGTACTTC. This gives the protein CASSLTGGSYEQYF.

The rearrangement joins TRBV5-1 to TRBJ1-2; the D gene is possibly TRBD1 (6 bases). V lost 4 bases to trimming and J lost 8 bases, with 18 bases between them. The germline gives CDR1 SGHRS, CDR2 YFSETQ. The CDR3 extends over 14 amino acids. In DNA, the CDR3 is TGCGCCAGCAGCCCGGGGGCGGCGGGTCGCGGCTACACCTTC. It yields the protein CASSPGAAGRGYTF. Looking up the rest from reference TRBV5-1 and TRBJ1-2 gives the full variable domain: KAGVTQTPRYLIKTRGQQVTLSCSPISGHRSVSWYQQTPGQGLQFLFEYFSETQRNKGNFPGRFSGRQFSNSRSEMNVSTLELGDSALYLCASSPGAAGRGYTFGSGTRLTVV.

This chain joins TRBV4-1 and TRBJ2-7, with TRBD2 identical over 11 bases. Trimming took 2 bases from V and 5 from J; bases not matched to a gene: 11. This CDR3 has 17 residues. The germline CDR1 and CDR2 sequences are MGHRA and YSYEKL. The DNA for the CDR3 is TGCGCCAGCAGCCAAAGCCCCTCAACTAGCGGGGGCAACGAGCAGTACTTC. Encoded protein: CASSQSPSTSGGNEQYF.

The rearrangement links TRBV9 to TRBJ1-3; 7 positions match TRBD1. The germline V gene encodes CDR1 SGDLS and CDR2 YYNGEE. After removal of 2 bases from V and 7 bases from J, the junction contained 0 bases not matched to a gene. CDR3 length: 12 residues. The CDR3 DNA reads TGTGCCAGCAGCGTGACAGGGAACACCATATATTTT. Its protein product is CASSVTGNTIYF.

The chain combines TRBV4-3 with TRBJ2-7; 11 bases map to TRBD1. Germline V gene sequence: CDR1 LGHNA, CDR2 YSLEER. CDR3 length: 14 residues. Germline trimming cut 4 bases from V and 2 bases from J; bases unmatched to any gene: 1. The CDR3 bases are TGCGCCAGCAGCCCGGGACAGGGGGCCTACGAGCAGTACTTC. The encoded protein is CASSPGQGAYEQYF.

This clone was picked up one time. The chain combines TRBV5-6 with TRBJ1-3, with 11 bases matching TRBD1. Looked up from germline, CDR1 is SGHDT and CDR2 is YYEEEE. The CDR3 has 17 amino acids. Unmatched junction bases numbered 5, after V lost 1 base and J lost 2 bases. The DNA for the CDR3 is TGTGCCAGCAGCTTGCGTCCGGGACAGGGGGCTGGAAACACCATATATTTT. Translating it yields CASSLRPGQGAGNTIYF.

The genes are TRBV6-5 and TRBJ2-1; TRBD2 matches at 8 bases. CDR3 size: 15 residues. The V segment lost 0 bases and the J segment 2 bases; nucleotides outside the gene matches: 0. Germline V lookup: CDR1 MNHEY, CDR2 SVGAGI. The CDR3 region has the DNA TGTGCCAGCAGTTACTCGACTAGCGCCTACAATGAGCAGTTCTTC. Translating gives CASSYSTSAYNEQFF.

The V gene is TRBV29-1, the J gene TRBJ1-2; D call uncertain. Germline V CDR1 and CDR2: SQVTM, ANQGSEA. CDR3 size: 9 residues. With 4 bases removed from V and 7 bases from J, the gap between germline ends came to 4 bases. For the CDR3, the DNA is TGCAGCGTTGGGGGTGGCTACACCTTC. Protein product: CSVGGGYTF. The full variable domain, rest sourced from reference TRBV29-1 and TRBJ1-2, is SAVISQKPSRDICQRGTSLTIQCQVDSQVTMMFWYRQQPGQSLTLIATANQGSEATYESGFVIDKFPISRPNLTFSTLTVSNMSPEDSSIYLCSVGGGYTFGSGTRLTVV.

The chain has TRBV10-1 and TRBJ1-1, with 9 bases matching TRBD1. Trimming cost V 6 bases and J 4 bases; bases outside gene matches: 0. Germline loops: CDR1 WNHNN, CDR2 SYGVQD (reference sequence). The CDR3 sequence is 12 residues long. The CDR3 DNA is TGCGCCAGCAGGGGACAGGGCACTGAAGCTTTCTTT. It codes for CASRGQGTEAFF.

On this clone: This may stem from a read error, because a much larger clone lies one nucleotide away. Within the sample, other DNA sequences also encode this same CDR3. The chain joins TRBV7-6 to TRBJ2-7; 11 bases line up with TRBD1. J gave up 3 bases and V 3 bases, and 1 base lay outside the gene matches. Germline CDR1 and CDR2: SGHVS and FNYEAQ. The CDR3 runs to 14 residues. CDR3 loop: CASSFGTGGYEQYF. DNA for the CDR3: TGTGCCAGCAGCTTTGGGACAGGGGGCTACGAGCAGTACTTC.

This clone was seen only once. The genes are TRBV11-2 and TRBJ1-2; D unresolved. The germline V and J ends were trimmed by 1 base and 0 bases, with 6 bases remaining between them. This CDR3 is built from 14 residues. Germline V gene lookup returns CDR1 SGHAT and CDR2 FQNNGV. In DNA form, the CDR3 reads TGTGCCAGCAGCTTAGTGGAGTCTAACTATGGCTACACCTTC. Its protein is CASSLVESNYGYTF. The variable domain in full, completed from reference TRBV11-2 and TRBJ1-2, reads EAGVAQSPRYKIIEKRQSVAFWCNPISGHATLYWYQQILGQGPKLLIQFQNNGVVDDSQLPKDRFSAERLKGVDSTLKIQPAKLEDSAVYLCASSLVESNYGYTFGSGTRLTVV.

The genes are TRBV10-3 and TRBJ2-5; D remains unclear. Matching the DNA end better, TRBJ2-7 makes the J call doubtful. The germline V gene encodes CDR1 ENHRY and CDR2 SYGVKD. The CDR3 contains 12 residues. The CDR3 sequence is CAISETSYEQYF. The CDR3 bases are TGTGCCATCAGTGAGACATCCTACGAGCAGTACTTC.

This clone showed up just a few times. The V call is TRBV5-1, the J call TRBJ2-7; the match to TRBD2 covers 8 bases. The V gene end was trimmed by 2 bases and the J gene end by 2 bases; junction bases not matched to a gene: 0. The germline CDR1 and CDR2 sequences are SGHRS and YFSETQ. The CDR3 totals 13 residues. In nucleotides, the CDR3 is TGCGCCAGCAGCTTCGGGGGGGCCTACGAGCAGTACTTC. It is translated as CASSFGGAYEQYF.

The V and J genes are TRBV11-2 and TRBJ1-3, with D maybe TRBD1 (5 bases). The CDR3 consists of 14 residues. V lost 1 base, J lost 2 bases, and 6 bases lay in between. Germline V CDR1 and CDR2: SGHAT, FQNNGV. The CDR3 DNA follows: TGTGCCAGCAGCTTAGGGGGGGCTGGAAACACCATATATTTT. It is translated as CASSLGGAGNTIYF.

The chain uses TRBV19 and TRBJ2-7; tentatively, D is TRBD1 or TRBD2 (5 bases each). The CDR3 consists of 14 residues. V lost 3 bases, J lost 1 base, and 10 bases lay in between. Germline V gives CDR1 LNHDA, CDR2 SQIVND (reference sequence). For the CDR3, the DNA is TGTGCCAGTAGTATTACGGGGCTTTCCTACGAGCAGTACTTC. It translates to CASSITGLSYEQYF.

This chain links TRBV5-4 with TRBJ1-1; D remains unclear. The V gene lost 0 bases and the J gene lost 7 bases, with 7 bases spanning the gap. The CDR3 spans 12 residues. Germline assignment: CDR1 SGHNT and CDR2 YYREEE (reference sequence). The CDR3 coding sequence is TGTGCCAGCAGCTTGGGGGCGCTTGAAGCTTTCTTT. Translated: CASSLGALEAFF.

The chain has TRBV27 and TRBJ1-6, with D tentatively TRBD1 (5 bases). Per the germline V gene, CDR1 is MNHEY and CDR2 is SMNVEV (reference sequence). V was cut by 2 bases and J by 9 bases, with 8 bases left in between. CDR3 length equals 13 residues. The CDR3 coding sequence is TGTGCCAGCAGTTTACAGGGTTTTTCACCCCTCCACTTT. This codes for CASSLQGFSPLHF.

The rearrangement uses TRBV12-5 and TRBJ2-5; 12 bases agree with TRBD2. V shed 3 bases, J shed 4 bases, and the junction held 0 bases outside the gene matches. Germline V lookup: CDR1 LGHNT, CDR2 FRNRAP. The CDR3 is made up of 14 amino acids. The CDR3, as DNA: TGTGCTAGTGGTTTACTAGCGGGGGGAGAGACCCAGTACTTC. It codes for CASGLLAGGETQYF.

A word on this clone: The same CDR3 is also encoded by other DNA sequences in this sample. The chain uses TRBV27 and TRBJ2-7; 9 nucleotides align to TRBD1. The CDR3 totals 14 residues. Trimming removed 3 bases from V and 4 bases from J; junction bases left unmatched: 4. Looked up from germline, CDR1 is MNHEY and CDR2 is SMNVEV (reference sequence). The CDR3 nucleotides read TGTGCCAGCAGTTTGGGACAGGGTTTTTACGAGCAGTACTTC. This codes for CASSLGQGFYEQYF.

This sequence joins TRBV21-1 and TRBJ2-5; the table's D call, TRBD2, was not checked against the DNA. TRBV21-1 constitutes a pseudogene. This CDR3 is 14 amino acids long. The CDR3 here is CASRLAGGQETQYF. The CDR3 DNA sequence: TGTGCCAGCAGACTAGCGGGGGGGCAAGAGACCCAGTACTTC.

In its sample, this clone was seen once. V and J are TRBV27 and TRBJ2-3, with D tentatively TRBD2 (8 bases). CDR3 length equals 15 residues. Trimming took off 10 bases at V and 4 bases at J, with 21 bases between the two ends. CDR1 and CDR2 (germline): MNHEY, SMNVEV (reference sequence). This chain's CDR3 is CATKGGGGPPDTQYF. Written as DNA, the CDR3 is TGTGCCACCAAAGGGGGCGGGGGGCCCCCAGATACGCAGTATTTT.

The chain employs TRBV13 and TRBJ2-5, with 8 bases identical to TRBD1. V shed 0 bases and J 1 base; nucleotides not matched to a gene: 7. Germline V gene lookup returns CDR1 PRHDT and CDR2 FYEKMQ (reference sequence). The CDR3 has 17 residues. The CDR3 sequence is CASSLGLGQGIQETQYF. In DNA form, the CDR3 reads TGTGCCAGCAGCTTAGGCCTCGGACAGGGAATCCAAGAGACCCAGTACTTC.